In its sample, the clone carrying this T cell receptor beta chain was seen a few times. The repertoire was sequenced with immunoSEQ multiplex PCR; TCRdb's copy has only in-frame clones and lacks some. The data contain around 84,000 clones, 75% to 90% of them singletons. The V segment lost 4 bases and the J segment 7 bases; nucleotides outside the gene matches: 5. CDR1 KGHSH and CDR2 LQKENI come from the germline V gene. CDR3 length: 15 residues. This specimen belongs to a study of blood T cell repertoires in COVID-19. Sequences were obtained from peripheral blood. The sequence was collected from a woman aged 40 to 50 with active or convalescent COVID-19. The rearrangement links TRBV18 to TRBJ1-6; 9 nucleotides align to TRBD1. CDR3 protein: CASSLGDRANSPLHF. The CDR3 DNA follows: TGTGCCAGCTCACTTGGGGACAGGGCGAATTCACCCCTCCACTTT. The whole variable domain, remainder taken from reference TRBV18 and TRBJ1-6, is NAGVMQNPRHLVRRRGQEARLRCSPMKGHSHVYWYRQLPEEGLKFMVYLQKENIIDESGMPKERFSAEFPKEGPSILRIQQVVRGDSAAYFCASSLGDRANSPLHFGNGTRLTVT.